The 20 T cell receptor beta chains listed next were all sequenced from one sample in a study of cytomegalovirus exposure and HLA in healthy donors. The study ran its PCR with 60 Vbeta and 13 Jbeta primers. The data were produced by immunoSEQ multiplex PCR, yet TCRdb's version contains in-frame clones alone and is incomplete. The table records about 100,000 clones, 74% of them present only once. Sequences were obtained from PBMCs. The receptors derive from a woman aged 40 to 50 in good health and CMV-seropositive.

The genes are TRBV30 and TRBJ1-2; 7 positions match TRBD1. V lost 0 bases and J lost 6; bases outside the gene matches: 7. The CDR3 extends over 14 amino acids. Germline V gene sequence: CDR1 GTSNPN, CDR2 SVGIG (reference sequence). CDR3 DNA: TGTGCCTGGAGTGTATACGAAGGGGGCGATGGCTACACCTTC. It translates to CAWSVYEGGDGYTF.

DNA of the CDR3: TGTGCCAGCAGTCTTCGAGCGGGATCCTACGAGCAGTACTTC. As protein: CASSLRAGSYEQYF. The V gene is TRBV6-1, the J gene TRBJ2-7; 7 nucleotides align to TRBD2. This CDR3 spans 14 amino acids. Germline lookup yields CDR1 MNHNS and CDR2 SASEGT. The junction had 5 bases not matched to a gene; V was cut back by 5 bases and J by 1 base.

The rearrangement links TRBV20-1 to TRBJ2-7; perhaps TRBD1 as D (5 bases). Between the trimmed V and J ends, which lost 4 bases and 2 bases, there was a span of 6 bases. Germline lookup yields CDR1 DFQATT and CDR2 SNEGSKA (reference sequence). The CDR3 is 11 residues long. The CDR3 here is CSATRAYEQYF. CDR3 DNA sequence: TGCAGTGCTACCAGGGCCTACGAGCAGTACTTC.

This clone has a handful of counts. The junction does not match germline at one end; this may be a read error. This chain connects TRBV23-1 to TRBJ1-1, with D unresolved. TRBV23-1 qualifies as an ORF whose function is uncertain. The length of the CDR3 is 12 residues. CDR3 DNA: TGCGCCAGCAGTCACCACGGGATCACCGGTCCCTTT. This codes for CASSHHGITGPF.

There are a few counts of this clone. The V and J genes are TRBV5-1 and TRBJ1-1, with a weak D call TRBD1 (5 bases). The CDR3 contains 16 residues. The germline CDR1 and CDR2 sequences are SGHRS and YFSETQ. The V and J ends lost 0 bases and 0 bases respectively, with 12 bases between them. DNA for the CDR3: TGCGCCAGCAGCTTGGAGTGGGGGGGGATGAACACTGAAGCTTTCTTT. Encoded protein: CASSLEWGGMNTEAFF. The whole variable domain, remainder taken from reference TRBV5-1 and TRBJ1-1, is KAGVTQTPRYLIKTRGQQVTLSCSPISGHRSVSWYQQTPGQGLQFLFEYFSETQRNKGNFPGRFSGRQFSNSRSEMNVSTLELGDSALYLCASSLEWGGMNTEAFFGQGTRLTVV.

This clone was observed once. The chain is built from TRBV5-6 and TRBJ2-5; D gene unclear. The germline V and J ends were trimmed by 2 bases and 3 bases, with 8 bases remaining between them. CDR3 length: 13 residues. The germline gives CDR1 SGHDT, CDR2 YYEEEE. The CDR3 reads CASSFLLEETQYF. Here the CDR3 DNA reads TGTGCCAGCAGCTTCCTACTGGAAGAGACCCAGTACTTC.

The rearrangement links TRBV7-2 to TRBJ1-6; unclear D gene. The CDR3 covers 16 residues. V was pared by 4 bases and J by 0 bases, with 10 bases between. In germline, CDR1 is SGHTA, CDR2 FQGNSA. The CDR3 DNA reads TGTGCCAGCAGCTCGCCACAGAGCTCCTATAATTCACCCCTCCACTTT. Its protein is CASSSPQSSYNSPLHF.

This clone was counted between two and nine times. The genes are TRBV5-8 and TRBJ1-3, with D possibly TRBD1 on 5 matching bases. Per the germline V gene, CDR1 is SGHTS and CDR2 is YDEGEE. There are 15 residues in the CDR3. The V end was cut by 0 bases, the J end by 4 bases, with 11 bases between. The chain's CDR3 is CASSLGRGMGNTIYF. CDR3 coding DNA: TGTGCCAGCAGCTTGGGAAGGGGTATGGGAAACACCATATATTTT.

This sequence joins TRBV10-3 and TRBJ1-2, with D maybe TRBD1 (6 bases). The CDR3 covers 14 residues. Germline V CDR1 and CDR2: ENHRY, SYGVKD. The V and J ends lost 4 bases and 6 bases respectively, with 15 bases between them. This CDR3 reads CAISAGEIGHGYTF. CDR3 nucleotides: TGTGCCATCAGTGCAGGGGAGATTGGGCATGGCTACACCTTC.

V gene TRBV25-1 combines with J gene TRBJ1-1; the D is unclear. Germline V CDR1 and CDR2: MGHDK, SYGVNS. Trimming pared 4 bases from V and 6 bases from J, leaving 12 bases between. This CDR3 is built from 13 residues. The DNA of the CDR3 is TGTGCCAGCAGTGGGACGGGGAGATCTGAAGCTTTCTTT. Protein: CASSGTGRSEAFF.

J is TRBJ2-1 and V is TRBV5-1; the match to TRBD2 covers 7 bases. The CDR3 is made up of 12 amino acids. The germline gives CDR1 SGHRS, CDR2 YFSETQ. J gave up 10 bases and V 0 bases, and 1 base lay outside the gene matches. The CDR3 is CASSLGEGEQFF. The CDR3, as DNA: TGCGCCAGCAGCTTGGGGGAGGGAGAGCAGTTCTTC.

The CDR3 sequence is CASSKTDTGELFF. The CDR3 nucleotides are TGTGCCAGCAGCAAGACAGACACCGGGGAGCTGTTTTTT. The J gene is TRBJ2-2, the V gene TRBV5-5; D possibly corresponds to TRBD1 (5 bases). Trimming shortened V by 4 bases and J by 3 bases, and 7 bases separated the two germline ends. The CDR3 has 13 residues. CDR1 is SGHKS, CDR2 YYEKEE, per germline (reference sequence).

This clone showed up just once. CDR3 in amino acids: CASSQVAQGGYTF. The CDR3 DNA sequence: TGTGCCAGCAGCCAAGTTGCCCAGGGGGGCTACACCTTC. The chain joins TRBV14 to TRBJ1-2; D perhaps matches TRBD1 (6 bases). This CDR3 is built from 13 residues. Germline CDR1 and CDR2: SGHDN and FVKESK. V was clipped by 1 base and J by 8 bases, with 11 bases between them.

The J gene is TRBJ1-6, the V gene TRBV28; a possible D gene is TRBD1 (5 bases). Trimming removed 5 bases from V and 10 bases from J, with 12 bases in between. Germline CDR1 reads MDHEN; CDR2 reads SYDVKM. This CDR3 has 13 residues. The CDR3 nucleotides read TGTGCCAGCAGTACGCGACAGTCCTCACCCCTCCACTTT. Translation: CASSTRQSSPLHF.

This sequence joins TRBV6-5 and TRBJ1-2; perhaps TRBD1 as D (6 bases). The germline CDR1 and CDR2 sequences are MNHEY and SVGAGI. The CDR3 extends over 14 amino acids. The V gene lost 6 bases and the J gene lost 0 bases, with 11 bases spanning the gap. The CDR3 reads CASRMDSTNYGYTF. The CDR3 coding sequence is TGTGCCAGCAGGATGGACAGCACTAACTATGGCTACACCTTC.

Notes on this clone: Its ends do not fully match the called genes, so a read error is possible. The chain is built from TRBV30 and TRBJ1-2, with a weak D call TRBD1 (5 bases). CDR3 length: 12 amino acids. Germline V gives CDR1 GTSNPN, CDR2 SVGIG (reference sequence). The CDR3 protein is CAWSSGHNAPGF. The CDR3 DNA reads as TGTGCCTGGAGTTCTGGACACAACGCCCCAGGGTTC.

The chain links TRBV5-1 to TRBJ2-1; 10 nucleotides align to TRBD1. The CDR3 length is 16 residues. The germline CDR1 and CDR2 sequences are SGHRS and YFSETQ. Unmatched junction bases numbered 8, after V lost 0 bases and J lost 8 bases. The CDR3 region has the DNA TGCGCCAGCAGCTTGGCCGTGACAGGGGGCTTAGATGAGCAGTTCTTC. It yields the protein CASSLAVTGGLDEQFF.

The table lists this clone with a few counts. The V call is TRBV28, the J call TRBJ1-2, with D unresolved. The CDR3 consists of 12 residues. Trimming left V 2 bases short and J 4 bases short, with 5 bases between. CDR1 is MDHEN and CDR2 is SYDVKM in the germline V gene. CDR3 residues: CASSLDSYGYTF. DNA of the CDR3: TGTGCCAGCAGTTTAGATAGCTATGGCTACACCTTC.

This clone was counted only a few times. V usage is TRBV2 and J usage is TRBJ1-1, with D perhaps matching TRBD1 (6 bases). V dropped 7 bases and J dropped 1 base, with 13 bases sitting between them. This CDR3 region has 14 residues. Germline V CDR1 and CDR2: SNHLY, FYNNEI. The CDR3 loop is CASTWEGGNTEAFF. CDR3 bases: TGTGCCAGCACCTGGGAGGGGGGGAACACTGAAGCTTTCTTT.

The CDR3 loop is CASSYLTGGTEAFF. DNA of the CDR3: TGTGCCAGCAGTTACCTAACAGGGGGCACTGAAGCTTTCTTT. The V gene is TRBV6-6, the J gene TRBJ1-1; 8 bases fit TRBD1. The CDR3 length is 14 residues. CDR1 is MNHNY, CDR2 SVGAGI, per germline (reference sequence). J gave up 4 bases and V 2 bases, and 3 bases lay outside the gene matches.